The clone carrying this T cell receptor beta chain was observed a handful of times. These data are taken from a study of T cells in Graves' hyperthyroidism and ophthalmopathy. Amplification targeted TCR beta CDR3 regions from RNA transcripts. The HTBI primer set drove a first-round RT-PCR of the TCR CDR3. Using its own MiXCR run on the multiplex PCR reads, TCRdb lists one record per CDR3 protein. The sample contains hundreds of thousands of distinct CDR3 sequences, 35% to 40% of which appear only once. The patients, who ranged from 18 to 65 in age, presented with newly diagnosed hyperthyroidism lasting under 2 months. Patients were excluded for uncontrolled infection, other autoimmune disease, pregnancy or lactation. The germline gives CDR1 MGHRA, CDR2 YSYEKL. This CDR3 region has 13 residues. V dropped 4 bases and J dropped 2 bases, with 8 bases sitting between them.

The V gene is TRBV4-1, the J gene TRBJ1-2; D not resolved. The sequencing sample was made of blood. This clonotype was obtained from a man between 18 and 29 years old with Graves' hyperthyroidism. The CDR3 reads CASSPPANYGYTF. The CDR3 DNA reads as TGCGCCAGCAGCCCACCGGCGAACTATGGCTACACCTTC.